The sequence of this TCR beta chain was determined in a study of molecular identifiers for immune sequencing clone quantification. Study-level results: In naive cells, under 1% of molecules belonged to clones above 20 RNA copies, against over 97% in effector cells. Highly expanded clone sizes could be underestimated by identical TCR molecules sharing a barcode.

It was with previously described methods and listed TCR primers that bulk TCR libraries were made. TCRdb redid the calling of the PCR reads with MiXCR, one entry per CDR3 protein. The table includes about 640,000 distinct CDR3 sequences, just under 20% detected once. Sorting captured naive CD8 T cells as CD8+CD4-CCR7+CD45RA+. Comments on this clonotype: The antigen is not known. Because the CDR3 is missing its conserved closing phenylalanine or tryptophan, this is likely a read error.

The CDR3 length is 15 residues. Trimming at V came to 5 bases and at J to 3 bases, leaving 6 bases not matched to a gene. The germline V gene has CDR1 MNHEY and CDR2 SMNVEV (reference sequence). The TCR originated in a human donor in good health. Some libraries in this study had Jurkat cell RNA spiked in. Sequenced material: naive CD8+ T cells from blood, with Jurkat cell RNA spiked in. Specified subset: FACS-sorted CD8+CD4-CCR7+CD45RA+ naive T cells. The chain employs TRBV27 and TRBJ2-3; 9 bases are a match to TRBD1. This CDR3 reads CASSGTGISTDTQYL. CDR3 DNA: TGTGCCAGCAGTGGGACAGGGATCTCGACAGATACGCAGTATCTT.